This T cell receptor beta chain appears in the sequencing data of a study of T cell responses to AZD1222 COVID-19 vaccine. Per the germline V gene, CDR1 is SQVTM and CDR2 is ANQGSEA. Trimming at V came to 7 bases and at J to 0 bases, leaving 6 bases not matched to a gene. This CDR3 comprises 14 residues. Regarding the study as a whole: Breadth and depth of Spike-specific TCRs rose after two AZD1222 doses.

Assay used: immunoSEQ multiplex PCR; TCRdb lists only in-frame clones, some missing. Of some 120,000 clones listed, 92% were seen once; the top ten hold about 1.1%. About this clone itself: What it binds is unknown.

This specimen consisted of peripheral blood, obtained on day 0 of AZD1222 vaccination. The chain links TRBV29-1 to TRBJ1-3, with 7 nucleotides matching TRBD1. This clonotype was sampled from an adult in good health. CDR3 loop: CSARQGSSGNTIYF. CDR3 coding DNA: TGCAGCGCTAGACAGGGCAGCTCTGGAAACACCATATATTTT.